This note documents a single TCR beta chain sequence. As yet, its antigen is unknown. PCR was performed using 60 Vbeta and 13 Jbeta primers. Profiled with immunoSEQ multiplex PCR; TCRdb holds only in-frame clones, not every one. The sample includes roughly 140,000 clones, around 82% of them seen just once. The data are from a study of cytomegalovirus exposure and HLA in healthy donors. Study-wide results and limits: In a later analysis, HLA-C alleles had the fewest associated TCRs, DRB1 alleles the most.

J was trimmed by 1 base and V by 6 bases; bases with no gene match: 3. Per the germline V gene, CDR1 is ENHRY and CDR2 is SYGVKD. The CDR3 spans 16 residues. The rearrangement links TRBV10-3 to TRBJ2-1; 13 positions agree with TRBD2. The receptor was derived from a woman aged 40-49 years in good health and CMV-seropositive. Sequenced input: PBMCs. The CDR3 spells CAISRTSGSSYNEQFF. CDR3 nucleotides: TGTGCCATCAGCCGGACTAGCGGGAGTTCCTACAATGAGCAGTTCTTC.